This TCR beta chain derives from a study of T cells in Graves' hyperthyroidism and ophthalmopathy. The overall study: Peripheral blood specimens were obtained at initial diagnosis, prior to any treatment.

Amplification of TCR beta CDR3 regions was performed using RNA transcripts as template. TCR CDR3 underwent first-round RT-PCR with the HTBI primer set. TCRdb re-analysed the multiplex PCR reads in MiXCR, keeping a single row per CDR3 protein. Of roughly 400,000 distinct CDR3 sequences listed, more than 13% are singletons. There are many counts of this clonotype. The antigen remains undetermined. Cells are PBMCs isolated from around 9.4 ml of fresh blood. Study-level findings and limits: Ophthalmopathy and stable hyperthyroidism were told apart by a 13 V-J model.

The germline gives CDR1 SEHNR, CDR2 FQNEAQ (reference sequence). This CDR3 has 14 amino acids. Between the trimmed V and J ends, which lost 1 base and 2 bases, there was a span of 8 bases. The chain has TRBV7-9 and TRBJ2-5; a possible D gene is TRBD1 (5 bases). The specimen sequenced was blood. This TCR was sampled from a man aged 50-60 years with Graves' ophthalmopathy. The CDR3 DNA reads as TGTGCCAGCAGCTTAGACAGGTTACAAGAGACCCAGTACTTC. This translates into CASSLDRLQETQYF.